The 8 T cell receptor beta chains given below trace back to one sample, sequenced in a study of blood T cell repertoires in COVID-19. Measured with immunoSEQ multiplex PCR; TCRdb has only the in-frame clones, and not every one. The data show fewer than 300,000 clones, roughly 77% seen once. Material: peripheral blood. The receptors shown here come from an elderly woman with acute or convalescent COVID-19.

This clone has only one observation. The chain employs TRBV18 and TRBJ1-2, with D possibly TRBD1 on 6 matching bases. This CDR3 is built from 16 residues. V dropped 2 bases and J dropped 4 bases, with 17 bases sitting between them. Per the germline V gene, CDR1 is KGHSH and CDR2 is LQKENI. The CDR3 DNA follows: TGTGCCAGCTCACCATCACAGGGACCCGACCTCTATGGCTACACCTTC. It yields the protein CASSPSQGPDLYGYTF.

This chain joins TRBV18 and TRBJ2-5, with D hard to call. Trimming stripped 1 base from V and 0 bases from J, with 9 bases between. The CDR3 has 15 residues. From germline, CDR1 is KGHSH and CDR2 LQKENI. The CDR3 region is CASSPRPVNQETQYF. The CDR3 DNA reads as TGTGCCAGCTCACCACGGCCAGTTAACCAAGAGACCCAGTACTTC. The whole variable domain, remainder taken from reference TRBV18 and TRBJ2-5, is NAGVMQNPRHLVRRRGQEARLRCSPMKGHSHVYWYRQLPEEGLKFMVYLQKENIIDESGMPKERFSAEFPKEGPSILRIQQVVRGDSAAYFCASSPRPVNQETQYFGPGTRLLVL.

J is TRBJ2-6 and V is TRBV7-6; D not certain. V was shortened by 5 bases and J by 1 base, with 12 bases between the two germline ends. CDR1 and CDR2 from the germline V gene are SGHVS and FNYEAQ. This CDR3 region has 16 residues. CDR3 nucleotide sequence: TGTGCCAGCAGCCCTACCCCCCTGTCTGGGGCCAACGTCCTGACTTTC. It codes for CASSPTPLSGANVLTF.

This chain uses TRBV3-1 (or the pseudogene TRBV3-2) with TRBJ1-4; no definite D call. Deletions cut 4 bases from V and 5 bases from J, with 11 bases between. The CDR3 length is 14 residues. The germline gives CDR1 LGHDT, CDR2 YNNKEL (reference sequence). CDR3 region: CASSPPGPNEKLFF. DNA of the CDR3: TGTGCCAGCAGCCCCCCTGGGCCCAATGAAAAACTGTTTTTT.

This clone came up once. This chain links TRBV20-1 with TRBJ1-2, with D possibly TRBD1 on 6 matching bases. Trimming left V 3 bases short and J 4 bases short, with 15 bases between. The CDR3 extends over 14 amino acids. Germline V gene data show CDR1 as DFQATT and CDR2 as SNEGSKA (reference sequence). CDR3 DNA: TGCAGTGCTAGTAGGGACACACTTCCCTATGGCTACACCTTC. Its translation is CSASRDTLPYGYTF.

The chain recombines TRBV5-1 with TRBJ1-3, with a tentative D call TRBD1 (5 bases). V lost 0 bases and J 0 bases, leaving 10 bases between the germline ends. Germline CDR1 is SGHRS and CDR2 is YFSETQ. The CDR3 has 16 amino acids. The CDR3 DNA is TGCGCCAGCAGCTTGGGGGGCAGTCCCTCTGGAAACACCATATATTTT. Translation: CASSLGGSPSGNTIYF.

The CDR3: CASSYIDSYEQYF. CDR3 nucleotides: TGTGCCAGCAGCTACATCGACAGTTACGAGCAGTACTTC. This chain joins TRBV3-1 (or the pseudogene TRBV3-2) and TRBJ2-7, with D possibly matching TRBD1 (5 bases). CDR3 length equals 13 residues. Germline V gene data show CDR1 as LGHDT and CDR2 as YNNKEL (reference sequence). The V end lost 5 bases, the J end lost 4 bases, and 12 bases lay between the germline ends.

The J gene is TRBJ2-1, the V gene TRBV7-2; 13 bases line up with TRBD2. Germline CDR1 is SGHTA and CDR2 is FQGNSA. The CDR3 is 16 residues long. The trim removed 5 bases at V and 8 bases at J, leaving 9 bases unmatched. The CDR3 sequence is CASSPIGTSGAYEQFF. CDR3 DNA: TGTGCCAGCAGCCCCATCGGGACTAGCGGGGCCTATGAGCAGTTCTTC.